This section outlines one T cell receptor beta chain sequence together with its context. The germline V and J ends were trimmed by 3 bases and 1 base, with 6 bases remaining between them. Looked up from germline, CDR1 is SQVTM and CDR2 is ANQGSEA. This CDR3 has 12 residues. These data come from a study of OX40 agonist ivuxolimab in advanced cancers. The overall study: The dose-escalation group included hepatocellular carcinoma, melanoma, renal cell carcinoma and head and neck cancer. Anti-PD-1, anti-PD-L1 or anti-CTLA-4 therapy given earlier was allowed, and 40% had some.

Repertoires were generated with immunoSEQ multiplex PCR, while TCRdb's copy carries only in-frame clones and drops some. Here the sample spans 80,000 or so clones, around 87% being singletons. The input for sequencing was CD4+ or CD8+ T cells sorted from blood, taken in a trial of the OX40 agonist ivuxolimab. The TCR comes from an adult with an advanced solid tumor such as melanoma, head and neck, liver or kidney cancer. V usage is TRBV29-1 and J usage is TRBJ2-5; D might be TRBD1 (5 bases). The CDR3, as DNA: TGCAGCGTTGACCAGGGCCAAGAGACCCAGTACTTC. Its protein is CSVDQGQETQYF.